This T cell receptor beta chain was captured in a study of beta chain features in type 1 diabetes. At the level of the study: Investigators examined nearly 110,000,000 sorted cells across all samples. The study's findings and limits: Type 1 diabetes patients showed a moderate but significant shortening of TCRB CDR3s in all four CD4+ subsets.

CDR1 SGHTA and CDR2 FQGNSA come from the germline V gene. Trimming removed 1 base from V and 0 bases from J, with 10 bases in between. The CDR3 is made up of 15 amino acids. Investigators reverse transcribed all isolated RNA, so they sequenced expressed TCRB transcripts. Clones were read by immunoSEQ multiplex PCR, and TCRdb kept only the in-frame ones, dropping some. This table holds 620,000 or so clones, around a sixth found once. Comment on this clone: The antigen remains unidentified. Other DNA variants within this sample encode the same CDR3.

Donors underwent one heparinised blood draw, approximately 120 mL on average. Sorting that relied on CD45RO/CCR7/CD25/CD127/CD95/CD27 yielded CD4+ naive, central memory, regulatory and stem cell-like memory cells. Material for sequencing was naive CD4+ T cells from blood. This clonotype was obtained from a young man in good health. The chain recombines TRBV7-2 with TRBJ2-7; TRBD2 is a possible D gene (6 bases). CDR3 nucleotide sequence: TGTGCCAGCAGCTTAGTTAGCGGTAGCTCCTACGAGCAGTACTTC. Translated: CASSLVSGSSYEQYF.